This paragraph covers one TCR beta chain sequence. Antigen specificity is unknown. Healthy individuals who donated bone marrow served as the donors. The sample originates from a study of cytomegalovirus exposure and HLA in healthy donors. On the study more broadly: Approximately 180 million T cells yielded 120 million or so unique TCR beta sequences, as an earlier analysis found. Broader study findings: Roughly even sequencing depth across donors was the assumption behind the presence/absence analyses. It was reportedly the case that the classifier diagnosed cytomegalovirus status with high specificity and sensitivity.

The PCR contained 60 Vbeta and 13 Jbeta primers. TCRdb's copy holds only in-frame clones and misses some; the assay was immunoSEQ multiplex PCR. This table has more than 150,000 clones, over 80% appearing once. Germline V gene sequence: CDR1 MNHNS, CDR2 SASEGT. CDR3 size: 14 residues. With V trimmed by 7 bases and J by 6 bases, 9 bases remained unmatched. V usage is TRBV6-1 and J usage is TRBJ2-7; 10 positions match TRBD1. Sample: PBMCs. The clonotype originates from a girl between 5 and 17 years old in good health and CMV-seropositive. Written as DNA, the CDR3 is TGTGCCAGCACCCCGGGACAGGGGCTAGGCGAGCAGTACTTC. Amino acid sequence: CASTPGQGLGEQYF.